These T cell receptor beta chains were read from a single sample in a study of immune evolution from preneoplasia to lung adenocarcinoma. Data came from immunoSEQ multiplex PCR; TCRdb stores just in-frame clones and leaves some out. Of 6,000 to 7,000 clones listed, approximately 84% are singletons. The sequencing input was FFPE lung adenocarcinoma in situ tissue. The receptors derive from a donor aged 70 or over with lung adenocarcinoma. CDR3s include the opening cysteine and the closing phenylalanine or tryptophan. Each record gives: J gene, D gene, V gene, clone size, CDR3 protein, CDR3 DNA. D genes are given only for firm matches. The size entry is marked missing in some rows and otherwise reads once, few, many or a size class.

TRBJ2-7	TRBD2	TRBV30	NA	CAWSGLAGNEQYF	TGTGCCTGGAGCGGACTAGCGGGGAACGAGCAGTACTTC
TRBJ2-5	NA	TRBV4-1	NA	CASSQGAHIGETQYF	TGCGCCAGCAGCCAAGGAGCCCACATTGGAGAGACCCAGTACTTC
TRBJ1-2	NA	TRBV7-8	once	CASAQDRAGGYTF	TGTGCCAGCGCCCAAGATCGAGCAGGAGGCTACACCTTC
TRBJ1-2	NA	TRBV11-2	NA	CASSLAGFPFYGYTF	TGTGCCAGCAGCTTAGCAGGGTTCCCTTTCTATGGCTACACCTTC
TRBJ2-1	NA	TRBV2	NA	CASSITGRGEQFF	TGTGCCAGCAGCATTACAGGGAGGGGTGAGCAGTTCTTC
TRBJ2-3	NA	TRBV7-2	NA	CASSLALPTDTQYF	TGTGCCAGCAGCTTAGCTTTGCCCACAGATACGCAGTATTTT
TRBJ1-2	NA	TRBV19	NA	CASSTQAGSYGYTF	TGTGCCAGTAGTACCCAGGCAGGGAGCTATGGCTACACCTTC
TRBJ1-1	NA	TRBV6-5	NA	CASSDTNTEAFF	TGTGCCAGCAGTGACACCAACACTGAAGCTTTCTTT
TRBJ2-1	NA	TRBV11-2	NA	CASSPGFRAGEQFF	TGTGCCAGCAGCCCAGGATTCCGGGCGGGTGAGCAGTTCTTC
TRBJ2-5	NA	TRBV9	NA	CASSVNSQKTQYF	TGTGCCAGCAGCGTGAACAGCCAAAAGACCCAGTACTTC
TRBJ2-3	NA	TRBV4-2	NA	CASSQEYSTDTQYF	TGTGCCAGCAGCCAAGAATACAGCACAGATACGCAGTATTTT
TRBJ2-7	TRBD2	TRBV23-1	NA	CASSHLLAGDTYEQYF	TGCGCCAGCAGTCATCTTTTAGCGGGAGACACCTACGAGCAGTACTTC
TRBJ2-3	TRBD2	TRBV9	NA	CASSASTSTDTQYF	TGTGCCAGCAGCGCCTCGACTAGCACGGATACGCAGTATTTT
TRBJ1-4	NA	TRBV19	NA	CATAPTDRINEKLFF	TGTGCCACAGCCCCGACCGATCGGATAAATGAAAAACTGTTTTTT
TRBJ1-5	NA	TRBV19	few	CASSMEGNGNQPQHF	TGTGCCAGTAGTATGGAGGGGAATGGCAATCAGCCCCAGCATTTT
TRBJ2-7	NA	TRBV6-5	few	CASSPLATSYEQYF	TGTGCCAGCAGTCCTCTAGCGACGAGCTACGAGCAGTACTTC
TRBJ1-4	TRBD1	TRBV4-1	NA	CASSPAGTGNEKLFF	TGCGCCAGCAGCCCGGCCGGGACAGGGAACGAAAAACTGTTTTTT
TRBJ1-2	TRBD1	TRBV5-4	NA	CASSAGQGWPNYGYTF	TGTGCCAGCAGCGCGGGACAGGGTTGGCCTAACTATGGCTACACCTTC
TRBJ2-3	TRBD1	TRBV6-1	once	CASSDQTGADTQYF	TGTGCCAGCAGCGATCAGACAGGGGCGGATACGCAGTATTTT
TRBJ2-5	NA	TRBV27	NA	CASSSLARGKTQYF	TGTGCCAGCAGTTCGCTAGCCAGGGGTAAGACCCAGTACTTC
TRBJ2-7	NA	TRBV7-9	NA	CASSFGGASYEQYF	TGTGCCAGCAGCTTCGGAGGGGCTTCCTACGAGCAGTACTTC
TRBJ1-3	TRBD1	TRBV5-1	NA	CASSPRTGGSGNTIYF	TGCGCCAGCAGCCCCAGAACAGGGGGATCCGGAAACACCATATATTTT
TRBJ2-2	TRBD2	TRBV12-5	NA	CASGLGLATGELFF	TGTGCTAGTGGTTTAGGACTAGCGACCGGGGAGCTGTTTTTT
TRBJ2-7	NA	TRBV27	NA	CASSFQPRSYEQYF	TGTGCCAGCAGTTTCCAGCCACGGTCCTACGAGCAGTACTTC
TRBJ1-1	NA	TRBV25-1	NA	CASSEFGPYTEAFF	TGTGCCAGCAGTGAATTCGGGCCCTACACTGAAGCTTTCTTT
TRBJ1-5	TRBD1	TRBV6-5	NA	CASSLTTGTDQPQHF	TGTGCCAGCAGTCTGACGACAGGGACAGATCAGCCCCAGCATTTT
TRBJ2-2	NA	TRBV9	NA	CASSVARGRETHTGELFF	TGTGCCAGCAGCGTAGCTCGGGGGCGGGAGACTCACACCGGGGAGCTGTTTTTT
TRBJ2-2	NA	TRBV4-2	few	CASSQDARRGELFF	TGTGCCAGCAGCCAAGATGCGCGACGCGGGGAGCTGTTTTTT
TRBJ2-1	TRBD1	TRBV18	NA	CASSRGQAVNNEQFF	TGTGCCAGCTCACGCGGACAGGCGGTAAACAATGAGCAGTTCTTC
TRBJ1-2	TRBD1	TRBV4-1	NA	CASSQEGTGKNYGYTF	TGCGCCAGCAGCCAAGAAGGGACAGGGAAAAACTATGGCTACACCTTC
TRBJ2-3	TRBD1	TRBV10-3	NA	CAAKSQGAGDTQYF	TGTGCCGCCAAGTCCCAGGGGGCAGGAGATACGCAGTATTTT
TRBJ2-7	TRBD1	TRBV30	once	CAWNSGTGGNEQYF	TGTGCCTGGAATTCCGGGACAGGGGGCAACGAGCAGTACTTC
TRBJ2-5	NA	TRBV5-6	NA	CASSMVMTGKEETQYF	TGTGCCAGCAGCATGGTTATGACGGGAAAGGAAGAGACCCAGTACTTC
TRBJ2-3	NA	TRBV29-1	NA	CSVVPTRDTQYF	TGCAGCGTTGTGCCCACCCGCGATACGCAGTATTTT
TRBJ1-5	NA	TRBV2	NA	CASSSGLSGQPQHF	TGTGCCAGCAGCTCGGGACTTAGTGGCCAGCCCCAGCATTTT
TRBJ2-7	NA	TRBV7-9	NA	CASSPTGFIGQYF	TGTGCCAGCAGCCCTACAGGGTTTATTGGGCAGTACTTC
TRBJ2-5	NA	TRBV10-2	NA	CASSPQGQETQYF	TGCGCCAGCAGTCCACAGGGCCAAGAGACCCAGTACTTC
TRBJ1-5	NA	TRBV11-2	NA	CASSLAGSNQPQHF	TGTGCCAGCAGCTTAGCCGGCAGCAATCAGCCCCAGCATTTT
TRBJ2-5	TRBD2	TRBV5-1	NA	CASSLRLADQETQYF	TGCGCCAGCAGCTTGCGTCTAGCGGATCAAGAGACCCAGTACTTC
TRBJ1-1	NA	TRBV15	NA	CATQRDTEAFF	TGTGCCACCCAGAGGGACACTGAAGCTTTCTTT
TRBJ2-3	NA	TRBV5-1	NA	CASSFSGSGDTQYF	TGCGCCAGCAGCTTTAGCGGAAGCGGGGATACGCAGTATTTT
TRBJ2-2	NA	TRBV19	NA	CASISSPENTGELFF	TGTGCCAGTATCTCGTCGCCCGAGAACACCGGGGAGCTGTTTTTT
TRBJ1-2	NA	TRBV12-5	once	CASGSRTYYGYTF	TGTGCTAGTGGTTCCCGGACGTACTATGGCTACACCTTC
TRBJ1-1	TRBD1	TRBV6-1	NA	CASSVQGSYTEAFF	TGTGCCAGCAGTGTACAGGGGTCTTACACTGAAGCTTTCTTT
TRBJ1-1	NA	TRBV5-1	NA	CASRRPGDTEAFF	TGCGCCAGCAGGCGTCCGGGGGACACTGAAGCTTTCTTT
TRBJ1-1	NA	TRBV7-9	NA	CASSPRTGGDTEAFF	TGTGCCAGCAGCCCTCGAACGGGGGGGGACACTGAAGCTTTCTTT
TRBJ2-2	NA	TRBV30	NA	CAWSSPNLNTGELFF	TGTGCCTGGTCTTCCCCCAACCTGAACACCGGGGAGCTGTTTTTT
TRBJ2-7	TRBD1	TRBV19	NA	CASSRQGATYEQYF	TGTGCCAGTAGTAGACAGGGGGCGACCTACGAGCAGTACTTC
TRBJ2-5	TRBD2	TRBV18	NA	CASSPTRREGQETQYF	TGTGCCAGCTCACCAACCCGGCGGGAGGGCCAAGAGACCCAGTACTTC
TRBJ2-7	NA	TRBV5-6	NA	CASSLLQSYEQYF	TGTGCCAGCAGCTTGCTGCAGTCCTACGAGCAGTACTTC
TRBJ1-2	NA	TRBV5-4	NA	CASSLEDSWRGYTF	TGTGCCAGCAGCTTGGAGGACAGTTGGCGGGGCTACACCTTC
TRBJ1-1	NA	TRBV7-8	few	CASSLTGNTEAFF	TGTGCCAGCAGCCTCACAGGGAACACTGAAGCTTTCTTT
TRBJ2-3	NA	TRBV7-9	few	CASTNSGDTQYF	TGTGCCAGCACCAATAGCGGAGATACGCAGTATTTT